The entry that follows covers one TCR beta chain sequence. The antigen is not known. This specimen comes from a study of T cell responses to AZD1222 COVID-19 vaccine. Study-level information: Second-dose intervals of approximately 4 or approximately 12 weeks were pooled. Whole-study findings and limits: Two doses of AZD1222 preceded a rise in Spike-specific TCR breadth and depth. It was only a handful of AZD1222 recipients who were seropositive at baseline.

Generated by immunoSEQ multiplex PCR, the TCRdb table keeps only in-frame clones and is missing some. The sample lists roughly 93,000 clones; about nine tenths were seen once. This TCR came from an adult in good health. The sample in question was peripheral blood, obtained on day 0 of AZD1222 vaccination.

The CDR3: CASRGTGGEKLFF. The CDR3 DNA follows: TGTGCCAGCAGGGGGACAGGGGGCGAAAAACTGTTTTTT. The V call is TRBV12-3 or TRBV12-4, the J call TRBJ1-4, with TRBD1 matching 12 bases. V was clipped by 6 bases and J by 8 bases; unmatched bases: 1. CDR3 length: 13 residues.